Listed below are T cell receptor beta chains from one sample, sequenced in a study of shared clonotypes between healthy human individuals. Some clones are missing from TCRdb's copy, which holds only in-frame ones; the method was immunoSEQ multiplex PCR. This sample has some 2,100,000 clones, with approximately 95% found just once. The specimen was naive CD4+ T cells sorted from blood. The origin of the receptors is a man younger than 35 in good health. Each CDR3 is given with its conserved first and last residue. Each record gives: J gene, V gene, D gene, clone size, CDR3 protein, CDR3 DNA. A D gene is named only where the DNA matches it firmly. Size values are once, few and many counts, or a class for expanded clones, and some rows have none.

>TRBJ1-1|TRBV29-1|TRBD1|-
CSVQGDTEAFF
TGCAGCGTTCAGGGGGACACTGAAGCTTTCTTT
>TRBJ1-6|TRBV6-7|-|once
CASSYCNPFRDGNSPLHF
TGTGCCAGCAGTTACTGCAACCCGTTCCGGGACGGGAATTCACCCCTCCACTTT
>TRBJ1-3|TRBV2|-|-
CAVSGDSSGNTIYF
TGTGCCGTCTCGGGGGATTCCTCTGGAAACACCATATATTTT
>TRBJ2-1|TRBV27|TRBD2|-
CASRQGLAGAISYNEQFF
TGTGCCAGCAGGCAGGGACTAGCGGGAGCGATTTCCTACAATGAGCAGTTCTTC
>TRBJ1-4|TRBV21-1|-|-
CASSKEVGGHNEKLFF
TGTGCCAGCAGCAAAGAGGTAGGGGGTCATAATGAAAAACTGTTTTTT
>TRBJ2-7|TRBV28|-|-
CASSPLGQPSYEQYF
TGTGCCAGCAGTCCCTTGGGACAACCCTCCTACGAGCAGTACTTC
>TRBJ2-2|TRBV6-5|TRBD1|few
CASRPGTDTGELFF
TGTGCCAGCAGGCCCGGGACAGACACCGGGGAGCTGTTTTTT
>TRBJ1-1|TRBV18|-|-
CASSPNPNTEAFF
TGTGCCAGCTCACCCAACCCGAACACTGAAGCTTTCTTT
>TRBJ2-2|TRBV4-1|-|-
CASSQEPPPNTGELFF
TGCGCCAGCAGCCAAGAGCCCCCTCCGAACACCGGGGAGCTGTTTTTT
>TRBJ1-5|TRBV11-2|-|-
CASSAQGGHQPQHF
TGTGCCAGCAGCGCACAGGGTGGCCACCAGCCCCAGCATTTT
>TRBJ2-1|TRBV15|-|once
CATSRDLDYNEQFF
TGTGCCACCAGCCGGGACCTGGACTACAATGAGCAGTTCTTC
>TRBJ1-2|TRBV5-1|-|once
CASSLRLNYGYTF
TGCGCCAGCAGCTTACGGCTTAACTATGGCTACACCTTC
>TRBJ1-2|TRBV19|TRBD1|-
CASSITGGAGGYTF
TGTGCCAGTAGTATCACAGGGGGCGCAGGAGGCTACACCTTC
>TRBJ1-5|TRBV19|-|-
CASSILGREQPQHF
TGTGCCAGTAGCATCTTGGGGAGGGAGCAGCCCCAGCATTTT
>TRBJ1-2|TRBV6-1|-|-
CANSEGAISNGYTF
TGTGCCAACAGTGAAGGGGCGATAAGTAATGGCTACACCTTC
>TRBJ1-2|TRBV5-1|TRBD1|-
CASSLESTGGGYTF
TGCGCCAGCAGCTTGGAATCGACAGGGGGCGGCTACACCTTC
>TRBJ2-7|TRBV5-1|-|-
CASSTGTKSYEQYF
TGCGCCAGCAGCACAGGAACCAAATCCTACGAGCAGTACTTC
>TRBJ2-1|TRBV6-6|TRBD1|-
CASSPPGQHNEQFF
TGTGCCAGCAGCCCACCGGGACAGCACAATGAGCAGTTCTTC
>TRBJ1-1|TRBV23-1|TRBD1|-
CASSQLNRGRTEAFF
TGCGCCAGCAGTCAGCTGAACAGGGGCAGGACTGAAGCTTTCTTT
>TRBJ2-7|TRBV20-1|-|-
CSARVSELAF
TGCAGTGCTAGAGTTAGCGAACTAGCCTTC
>TRBJ1-3|TRBV4-3|-|-
CASSQAVFSGNTIYF
TGCGCCAGCAGCCAAGCAGTTTTCTCTGGAAACACCATATATTTT
>TRBJ2-3|TRBV5-4|-|-
CASSLVEGRATQYF
TGTGCCAGCAGCTTGGTGGAGGGGCGGGCTACGCAGTATTTT
>TRBJ2-7|TRBV30|-|-
CAWRTVSSRTSYEQYF
TGTGCCTGGCGGACGGTGAGCTCCCGAACCTCCTACGAGCAGTACTTC
>TRBJ1-6|TRBV19|-|-
CASSTRQVNSPLHF
TGTGCCAGTAGTACCCGACAGGTTAATTCACCCCTCCACTTT
>TRBJ1-4|TRBV18|TRBD1|-
CASSHGQAATNEKLFF
TGTGCCAGCTCACACGGACAGGCTGCAACTAATGAAAAACTGTTTTTT
>TRBJ2-3|TRBV5-5|-|once
CASSVDLNTDTQYF
TGTGCCAGCAGCGTGGACCTTAACACAGATACGCAGTATTTT
>TRBJ2-7|TRBV7-9|-|-
CASSLVSYEQYF
TGTGCCAGCAGCTTAGTTAGCTACGAGCAGTACTTC
>TRBJ2-7|TRBV7-3|-|-
CASSPRGGNSYEQYF
TGTGCCAGCAGCCCGCGTGGAGGGAACTCCTACGAGCAGTACTTC
>TRBJ2-2|TRBV30|-|-
CAWSVLALSTGELFF
TGTGCCTGGAGTGTACTGGCTTTGAGCACCGGGGAGCTGTTTTTT
>TRBJ2-2|TRBV5-4|-|-
CASSFGITGELFF
TGTGCCAGCAGCTTCGGCATCACCGGGGAGCTGTTTTTT
>TRBJ1-3|TRBV6-5|TRBD1|-
CASRGQGSGNTIYF
TGTGCCAGCAGGGGACAGGGCTCTGGAAACACCATATATTTT
>TRBJ1-3|TRBV30|-|-
CAWMTGGNTIYF
TGTGCCTGGATGACGGGAGGAAACACCATATATTTT
>TRBJ1-6|TRBV30|TRBD1|-
CAWRGWTGVVSPLHF
TGTGCCTGGAGAGGTTGGACAGGGGTGGTTTCACCCCTCCACTTT
>TRBJ2-3|TRBV4-1|TRBD2|-
CASSQGGGGGTDTQYF
TGCGCCAGCAGCCAAGGAGGCGGGGGGGGCACAGATACGCAGTATTTT
>TRBJ2-7|TRBV4-1|TRBD1|-
CASSQAPGQDFYEQYF
TGCGCCAGCAGCCAAGCTCCGGGACAGGACTTCTACGAGCAGTACTTC
>TRBJ1-3|TRBV10-3|-|-
CAISDDLSSGNTIYF
TGTGCCATCAGTGATGATTTAAGCTCTGGAAACACCATATATTTT
>TRBJ2-1|TRBV7-2|TRBD2|-
CASSARLMTSGSYEQFF
TGTGCCAGCAGCGCTAGGCTTATGACTAGCGGGAGTTATGAGCAGTTCTTC
>TRBJ1-6|TRBV25-1|TRBD1|few
CASSENSGQHSPLHF
TGTGCCAGCAGTGAGAACTCGGGACAGCATTCACCCCTCCACTTT
>TRBJ2-5|TRBV7-9|-|once
CASSWAGQHQETQYF
TGTGCCAGCAGCTGGGCGGGACAGCATCAAGAGACCCAGTACTTC
>TRBJ1-1|TRBV14|-|-
CASSHGASTEAFF
TGTGCCAGCAGCCATGGGGCTTCCACTGAAGCTTTCTTT
>TRBJ2-2|TRBV7-2|TRBD2|-
CASHHILAANTGELFF
TGTGCCAGCCACCATATACTAGCGGCGAACACCGGGGAGCTGTTTTTT
>TRBJ1-6|TRBV4-1|TRBD1|-
CASSQEGTGPSPLHF
TGCGCCAGCAGCCAAGAAGGGACAGGTCCCTCACCCCTCCACTTT
>TRBJ2-1|TRBV7-2|TRBD2|-
CASSLVWASGSLGEQFF
TGTGCCAGCAGCTTAGTCTGGGCTAGCGGGAGTCTAGGTGAGCAGTTCTTC
>TRBJ1-1|TRBV6-5|-|-
CASSYEGFVTEAFF
TGTGCCAGCAGTTACGAGGGGTTTGTCACTGAAGCTTTCTTT
>TRBJ2-3|TRBV5-1|-|-
CASSLAGGASTDTQYF
TGCGCCAGCAGCTTGGCCGGAGGGGCGAGCACAGATACGCAGTATTTT
>TRBJ1-2|TRBV6-6|-|once
CASSYSSSAAANGYTF
TGTGCCAGCAGTTACTCGAGTAGTGCGGCGGCTAACGGCTACACCTTC
>TRBJ2-2|TRBV11-2|-|once
CASSRGGVRNTGELFF
TGTGCCAGCAGCAGGGGGGGTGTAAGGAACACCGGGGAGCTGTTTTTT
>TRBJ1-1|TRBV5-1|-|once
CASSGVQGNTEAFF
TGCGCCAGCAGCGGGGTCCAGGGGAACACTGAAGCTTTCTTT
>TRBJ2-3|TRBV9|TRBD2|-
CASSVTGGPTDTQYF
TGTGCCAGCAGCGTAACGGGGGGGCCAACAGATACGCAGTATTTT